Each of the 12 T cell receptor beta chains below was sequenced from the same sample in a study of human T cells and chemical hapten exposure. MiXCR, run by TCRdb on the RACE reads, gives a single entry per CDR3 protein. The table shows approximately 350,000 distinct CDR3 sequences, with roughly 6.9% occurring only once. Time point noted: patch test 1, 2 weeks after DPC sensitization. Regarding treatment: therapeutic diphenylcyclopropenone sensitization with weekly scalp DPC. The sample here was whole blood, taken in connection with sensitization to the hapten diphenylcyclopropenone (DPC). These receptors originate from a woman between 18 and 29 years old with alopecia areata. Some clones in this sample may be carry-over from other donors' samples.

The rearrangement joins TRBV10-3 to TRBJ2-7; 8 bases align to TRBD2. The CDR3 consists of 16 residues. Germline V lookup: CDR1 ENHRY, CDR2 SYGVKD. After removal of 4 bases from V and 6 bases from J, the junction contained 14 bases not matched to a gene. The CDR3 nucleotides read TGTGCCATCAGTGGCCTCCCCGCCGCGGGGGGAAGCGAGCAGTACTTC. Translation: CAISGLPAAGGSEQYF.

This clonotype was picked up a small number of times. The V call is TRBV5-1, the J call TRBJ2-7; 7 bases agree with TRBD1. The germline gives CDR1 SGHRS, CDR2 YFSETQ. V trimming: 6 bases; J trimming: 3 bases; junction bases outside the gene matches: 12. This CDR3 spans 15 amino acids. DNA for the CDR3: TGCGCCAGCAATCCCCCCTACCGACAGGGCTACGAGCAGTACTTC. Translated, it gives CASNPPYRQGYEQYF.

In this sample, this clonotype turned up a few times. The chain employs TRBV12-3 or TRBV12-4 and TRBJ2-6; the D gene is possibly TRBD1 (5 bases). Trimming stripped 4 bases from V and 0 bases from J, with 19 bases between. The CDR3 is 19 residues long. The DNA of the CDR3 is TGTGCCAGCAGTTCCCCACCTCAACAGGCGATCTCTGGGGCCAACGTCCTGACTTTC. It yields the protein CASSSPPQQAISGANVLTF.

Many counts were recorded for this clonotype. The rearrangement links TRBV11-1 to TRBJ2-5; 7 bases fit TRBD1. Germline V gives CDR1 SGHAT, CDR2 FQDESV (reference sequence). V lost 5 bases and J lost 5; bases outside the gene matches: 14. The CDR3 contains 16 residues. CDR3 nucleotide sequence: TGTGCCAGCAGCACACGAATGACAGGGATCGAGGAGACCCAGTACTTC. This encodes CASSTRMTGIEETQYF.

This clonotype was found many times. V and J are TRBV27 and TRBJ2-1; maybe TRBD1 (6 bases). This CDR3 comprises 14 residues. Trimming stripped 6 bases from V and 7 bases from J, with 16 bases between. Germline V gene lookup returns CDR1 MNHEY and CDR2 SMNVEV (reference sequence). The CDR3 sequence is CASRYRVRWNEQFF. Written as DNA, the CDR3 is TGTGCCAGCAGGTACAGGGTTAGGTGGAATGAGCAGTTCTTC.

This clonotype was seen a few times. The V call is TRBV11-2, the J call TRBJ1-5, with D possibly matching TRBD1 (6 bases). V was shortened by 8 bases and J by 5 bases, with 13 bases between the two germline ends. This CDR3 is 13 amino acids long. Germline loops: CDR1 SGHAT, CDR2 FQNNGV. CDR3 nucleotides: TGTGCCAGCGGATGGGGGGGGCATCAGCCCCAGCATTTT. Its protein product is CASGWGGHQPQHF.

Concerning this clonotype: A much larger clone lies one base from this, so it may be a read error. The chain carries TRBV13 and TRBJ1-2; 7 positions match TRBD1. CDR1 PRHDT and CDR2 FYEKMQ come from the germline V gene (reference sequence). The CDR3 has 16 residues. V lost 5 bases and J lost 4; bases outside the gene matches: 13. The CDR3 DNA follows: TGTGCCAGCAGCATTGGCCCGGGACAGAAGATCTATGGCTACACCTTC. Translating gives CASSIGPGQKIYGYTF.

The J gene is TRBJ1-6, the V gene TRBV21-1; the table's D call, TRBD1, has no DNA check behind it. TRBV21-1 is reported as a pseudogene. This CDR3 has 16 residues. The CDR3: CASSPRDRGRASPLHF. The CDR3 nucleotides read TGTGCCAGCAGCCCGCGGGACAGGGGGCGCGCTTCACCCCTCCACTTT.

CDR3 in amino acids: CASSPTALSSYNSPLHF. CDR3 DNA: TGTGCCAGCAGCCCGACAGCTTTGAGCTCCTATAATTCACCCCTCCACTTT. The rearrangement uses TRBV7-9 and TRBJ1-6; weak D call: TRBD1 (5 bases). Germline V gene data show CDR1 as SEHNR and CDR2 as FQNEAQ (reference sequence). The V gene lost 5 bases and the J gene lost 0 bases, with 14 bases spanning the gap. This CDR3 is built from 17 residues.

The chain joins TRBV6-2 or TRBV6-3 to TRBJ1-5; the D gene is possibly TRBD1 (6 bases). Trimming took 7 bases from V and 0 from J, leaving 19 bases between them. Germline V CDR1 and CDR2: MNHEY, SVGEGT. The CDR3 length is 17 residues. CDR3 protein: CASNRRGKGYSNQPQHF. CDR3 nucleotides: TGTGCCAGCAACCGGAGGGGGAAGGGGTATAGCAATCAGCCCCAGCATTTT.

This clonotype was observed at least ten times. The chain recombines TRBV5-4 with TRBJ1-1; unclear D gene. Germline-derived CDR1 and CDR2 are SGHNT and YYREEE (reference sequence). The V end was cut by 0 bases, the J end by 1 base, with 7 bases between. The CDR3 has 14 residues. The CDR3 protein is CASSLGHPNTEAFF. The DNA for the CDR3 is TGTGCCAGCAGCTTGGGACACCCGAACACTGAAGCTTTCTTT.

In this sample, this clonotype turned up a few times. The chain links TRBV19 to TRBJ1-2; D is undetermined. The CDR3 loop spans 11 amino acids. Trimming removed 7 bases at V and 3 bases at J, with 6 bases between. CDR1 LNHDA and CDR2 SQIVND come from the germline V gene (reference sequence). CDR3 loop: CASMSDYGYTF. CDR3 DNA: TGTGCCAGTATGTCGGACTATGGCTACACCTTC.